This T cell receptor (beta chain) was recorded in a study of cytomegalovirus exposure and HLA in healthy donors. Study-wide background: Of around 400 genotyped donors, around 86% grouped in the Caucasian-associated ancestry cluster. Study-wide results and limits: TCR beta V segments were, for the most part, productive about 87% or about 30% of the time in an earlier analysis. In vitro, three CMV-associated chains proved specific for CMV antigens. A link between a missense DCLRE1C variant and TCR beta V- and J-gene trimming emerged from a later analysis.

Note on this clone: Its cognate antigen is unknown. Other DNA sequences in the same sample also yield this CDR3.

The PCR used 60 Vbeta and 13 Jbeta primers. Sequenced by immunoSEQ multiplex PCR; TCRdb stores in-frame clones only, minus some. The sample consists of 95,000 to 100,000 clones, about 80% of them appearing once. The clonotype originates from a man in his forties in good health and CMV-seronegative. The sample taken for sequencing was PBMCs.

The CDR3 sequence is CASSLQDRDTDTQYF. The CDR3 region has the DNA TGCGCCAGCAGCTTGCAGGACAGGGATACAGATACGCAGTATTTT. This chain uses TRBV5-1 with TRBJ2-3; 8 bases agree with TRBD1. Germline CDR1 SGHRS, CDR2 YFSETQ. This CDR3 has 15 amino acids. Trimming took 1 base from V and 3 from J; bases not matched to a gene: 4.